This T cell receptor beta chain was recovered during a study of graft-versus-host responses after intestinal transplantation. Across the whole study: Multivisceral, liver-intestinal, or isolated intestinal grafts were transplanted into recipients. Recipients uniformly received anti-thymocyte globulin induction, followed by tacrolimus and steroids for 2 to 4 years. Findings and caveats of the study: The study found high graft-versus-host to host-versus-graft clonal ratios in allografts of patients with graft-donor T cell macrochimerism.

Clones were read by immunoSEQ multiplex PCR, and TCRdb kept only the in-frame ones, dropping some. The sample lists more than 80,000 clones, 88% occurring once. As concerns this clone: The target antigen is unknown.

Germline V gene lookup returns CDR1 SGDLS and CDR2 YYNGEE. This CDR3 is built from 16 residues. Trimming stripped 3 bases from V and 3 bases from J, with 19 bases between. The receptor's source is a human donor who was the organ donor for an intestinal transplant. The genes are TRBV9 and TRBJ2-7, with D possibly being TRBD2 (6 bases). This specimen was unstimulated CD4+ T cells sorted from spleen or lymph node cells, taken before transplant. Here the CDR3 reads CASSASPRAGIYEQYF. Here the CDR3 DNA reads TGTGCCAGCAGCGCCAGTCCCCGGGCGGGGATCTACGAGCAGTACTTC.